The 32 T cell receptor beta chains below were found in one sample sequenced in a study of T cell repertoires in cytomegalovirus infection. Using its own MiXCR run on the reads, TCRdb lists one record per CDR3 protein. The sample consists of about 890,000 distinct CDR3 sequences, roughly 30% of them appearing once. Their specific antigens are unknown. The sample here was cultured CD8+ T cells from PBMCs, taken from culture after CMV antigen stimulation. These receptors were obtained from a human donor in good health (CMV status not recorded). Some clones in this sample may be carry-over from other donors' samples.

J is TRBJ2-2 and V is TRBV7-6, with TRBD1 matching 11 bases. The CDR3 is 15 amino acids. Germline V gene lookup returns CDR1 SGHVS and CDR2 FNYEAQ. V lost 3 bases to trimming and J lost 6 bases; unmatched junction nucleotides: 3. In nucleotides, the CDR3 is TGTGCCAGCAGCTTCGGACAGGGGGCGGCCGGGGAGCTGTTTTTT. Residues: CASSFGQGAAGELFF.

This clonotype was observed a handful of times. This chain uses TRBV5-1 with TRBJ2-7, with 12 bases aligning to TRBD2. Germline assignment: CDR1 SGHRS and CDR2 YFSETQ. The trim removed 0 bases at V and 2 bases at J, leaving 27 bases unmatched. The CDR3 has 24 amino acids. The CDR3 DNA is TGCGCCAGCAGCTTGGCAGGGGGAAAATCCTCCGGACTAGCGGGGCGTCAATTAACCTACGAGCAGTACTTC. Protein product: CASSLAGGKSSGLAGRQLTYEQYF.

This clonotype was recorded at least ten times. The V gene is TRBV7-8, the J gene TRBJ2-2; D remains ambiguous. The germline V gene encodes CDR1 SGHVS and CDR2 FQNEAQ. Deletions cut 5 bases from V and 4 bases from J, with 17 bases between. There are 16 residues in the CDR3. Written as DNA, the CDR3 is TGTGCCAGCAGCAGGCGCCCTAAAGGCATCACCGGGGAGCTGTTTTTT. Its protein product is CASSRRPKGITGELFF.

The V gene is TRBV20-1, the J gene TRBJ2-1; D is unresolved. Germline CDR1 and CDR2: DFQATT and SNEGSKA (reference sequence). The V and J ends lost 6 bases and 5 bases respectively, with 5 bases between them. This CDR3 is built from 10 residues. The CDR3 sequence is CSASNNEQFF. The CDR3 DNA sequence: TGCAGTGCCTCTAACAATGAGCAGTTCTTC.

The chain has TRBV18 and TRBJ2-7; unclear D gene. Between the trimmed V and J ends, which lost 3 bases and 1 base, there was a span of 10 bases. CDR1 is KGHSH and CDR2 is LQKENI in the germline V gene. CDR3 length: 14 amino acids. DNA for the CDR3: TGTGCCAGCTCACCGTATGGCAGTTCCTACGAGCAGTACGTC. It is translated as CASSPYGSSYEQYV.

The CDR3 DNA is TGTGCCAGCAGTTTTTCTAGCGGGGTCCAAGAGACCCAGTACTTC. Its translation is CASSFSSGVQETQYF. V usage is TRBV6-6 and J usage is TRBJ2-5; 9 nucleotides agree with TRBD2. The CDR3 length is 15 residues. V lost 4 bases and J lost 1; bases outside the gene matches: 4. Germline CDR1 reads MNHNY; CDR2 reads SVGAGI (reference sequence).

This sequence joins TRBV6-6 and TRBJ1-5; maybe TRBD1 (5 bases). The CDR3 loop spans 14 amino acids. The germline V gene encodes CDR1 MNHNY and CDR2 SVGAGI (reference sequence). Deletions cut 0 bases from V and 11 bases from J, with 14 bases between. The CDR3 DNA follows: TGTGCCAGCAGTTACTCATGGGGACGCGAGGCCCAGCATTTT. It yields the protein CASSYSWGREAQHF.

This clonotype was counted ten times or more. The DNA of the CDR3 is TGTGCCAGCTCTACTGATAGGGGGCGGAGAGAGACCCAGTACTTC. It codes for CASSTDRGRRETQYF. The rearrangement joins TRBV7-2 to TRBJ2-5; TRBD1 matches at 7 bases. This CDR3 is built from 15 residues. V shed 8 bases, J shed 4 bases, and the junction held 13 bases outside the gene matches. Germline V gives CDR1 SGHTA, CDR2 FQGNSA.

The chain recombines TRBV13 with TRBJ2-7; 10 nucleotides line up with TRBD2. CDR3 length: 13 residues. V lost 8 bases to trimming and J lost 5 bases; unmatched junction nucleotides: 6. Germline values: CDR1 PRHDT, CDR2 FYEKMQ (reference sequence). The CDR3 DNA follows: TGTGCCAGCTCTAGCGGGGGCCCCAACGAGCAGTACGTC. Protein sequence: CASSSGGPNEQYV.

The CDR3 DNA sequence: TGTGCCAGCAGTTCATTAGGACAGGGGGTTACTGAAGCTTTCTTT. Translated, it gives CASSSLGQGVTEAFF. The chain is built from TRBV12-3 or TRBV12-4 and TRBJ1-1, with 10 bases identical to TRBD1. This CDR3 spans 15 amino acids. The V and J ends lost 4 bases and 5 bases, in that order; junction bases with no gene match: 7.

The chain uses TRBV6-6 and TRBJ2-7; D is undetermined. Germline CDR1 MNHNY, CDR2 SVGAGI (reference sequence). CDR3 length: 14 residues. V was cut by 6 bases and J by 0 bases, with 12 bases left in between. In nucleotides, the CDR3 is TGTGCCAGCAGGCCGGGTCGTAACTCCTACGAGCAGTACTTC. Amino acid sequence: CASRPGRNSYEQYF.

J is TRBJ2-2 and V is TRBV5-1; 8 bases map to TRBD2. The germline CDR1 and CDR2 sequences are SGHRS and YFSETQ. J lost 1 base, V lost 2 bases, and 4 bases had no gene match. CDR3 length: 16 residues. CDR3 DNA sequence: TGCGCCAGCAGCTTCCCTCTAGCGGGGAACACCGGGGAGCTGTTTTTT. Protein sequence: CASSFPLAGNTGELFF.

In DNA, the CDR3 is TGTGCCAGCAGCCTAGCCCATTTGTTGGGCACTGAAGCTTTCTTT. Protein: CASSLAHLLGTEAFF. The V call is TRBV14, the J call TRBJ1-1; D gene unclear. Germline V gene lookup returns CDR1 SGHDN and CDR2 FVKESK. The CDR3 sequence is 15 residues long. Trimming removed 4 bases from V and 4 bases from J, with 16 bases in between. Variable domain in full (rest from reference TRBV14 and TRBJ1-1): EAGVTQFPSHSVIEKGQTVTLRCDPISGHDNLYWYRRVMGKEIKFLLHFVKESKQDESGMPNNRFLAERTGGTYSTLKVQPAELEDSGVYFCASSLAHLLGTEAFFGQGTRLTVV.

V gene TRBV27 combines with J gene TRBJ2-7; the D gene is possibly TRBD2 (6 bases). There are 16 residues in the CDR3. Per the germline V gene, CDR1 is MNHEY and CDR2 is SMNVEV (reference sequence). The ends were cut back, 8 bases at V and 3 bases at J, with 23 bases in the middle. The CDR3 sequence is CASHDTGVKGLYEQYF. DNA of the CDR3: TGTGCCAGCCACGACACCGGGGTGAAGGGACTCTACGAGCAGTACTTC.

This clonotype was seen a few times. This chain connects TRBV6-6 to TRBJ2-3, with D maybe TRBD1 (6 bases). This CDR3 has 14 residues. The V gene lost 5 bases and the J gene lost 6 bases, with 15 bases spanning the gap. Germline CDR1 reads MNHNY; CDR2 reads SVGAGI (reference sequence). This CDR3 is CASSNYQGLDTQYF. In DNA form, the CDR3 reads TGTGCCAGCAGTAACTATCAGGGGCTTGATACGCAGTATTTT.

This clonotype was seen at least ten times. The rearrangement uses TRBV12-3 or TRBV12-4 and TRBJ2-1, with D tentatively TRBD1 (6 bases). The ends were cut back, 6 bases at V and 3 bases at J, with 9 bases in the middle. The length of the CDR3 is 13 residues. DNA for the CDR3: TGTGCCAGCAGCCCGGACAGCTACAATGAGCAGTTCTTC. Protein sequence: CASSPDSYNEQFF.

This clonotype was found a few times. CDR3 loop: CASSYSIGNEQFF. The CDR3 DNA follows: TGTGCCAGCAGTTACTCGATTGGAAATGAGCAGTTCTTC. The chain has TRBV6-5 and TRBJ2-1; D is unresolved. The CDR3 spans 13 residues. CDR1 and CDR2 (germline): MNHEY, SVGAGI. V dropped 0 bases and J dropped 7 bases, with 7 bases sitting between them.

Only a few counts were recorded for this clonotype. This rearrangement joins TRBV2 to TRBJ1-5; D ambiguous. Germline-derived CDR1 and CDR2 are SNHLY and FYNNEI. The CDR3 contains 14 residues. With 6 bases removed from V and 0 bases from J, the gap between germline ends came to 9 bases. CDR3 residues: CASSEKVSNQPQHF. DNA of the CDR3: TGTGCCAGCAGCGAAAAGGTTAGCAATCAGCCCCAGCATTTT.

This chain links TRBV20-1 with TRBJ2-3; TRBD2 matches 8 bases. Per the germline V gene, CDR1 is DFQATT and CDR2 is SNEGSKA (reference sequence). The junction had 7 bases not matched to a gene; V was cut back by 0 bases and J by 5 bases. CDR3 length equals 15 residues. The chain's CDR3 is CSARDVGGGLDTQYF. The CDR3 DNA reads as TGCAGTGCTAGAGATGTGGGCGGGGGGCTAGATACGCAGTATTTT.

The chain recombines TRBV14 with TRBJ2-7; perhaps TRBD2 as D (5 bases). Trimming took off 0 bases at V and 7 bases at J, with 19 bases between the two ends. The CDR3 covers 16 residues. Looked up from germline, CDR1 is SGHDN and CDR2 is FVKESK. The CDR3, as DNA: TGTGCCAGCAGCCAAGAAGGTTCGGGGAACCCCCTAGAGCAGTACTTC. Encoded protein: CASSQEGSGNPLEQYF.

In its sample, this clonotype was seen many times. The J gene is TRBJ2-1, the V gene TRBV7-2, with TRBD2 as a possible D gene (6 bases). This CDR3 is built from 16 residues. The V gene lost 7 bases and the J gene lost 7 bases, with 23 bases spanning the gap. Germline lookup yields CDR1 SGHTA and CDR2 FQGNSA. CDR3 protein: CASTETGGKTRNEQFF. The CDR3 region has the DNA TGTGCCAGCACCGAAACCGGAGGGAAAACGAGGAATGAGCAGTTCTTC.

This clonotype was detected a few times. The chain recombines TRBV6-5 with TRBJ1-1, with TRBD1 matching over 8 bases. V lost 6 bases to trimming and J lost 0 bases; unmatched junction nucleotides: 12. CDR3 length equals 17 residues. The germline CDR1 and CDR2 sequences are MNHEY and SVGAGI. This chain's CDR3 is CASSPPPRTGLNTEAFF. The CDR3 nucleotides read TGTGCCAGCAGCCCCCCTCCCCGGACAGGGCTGAACACTGAAGCTTTCTTT.

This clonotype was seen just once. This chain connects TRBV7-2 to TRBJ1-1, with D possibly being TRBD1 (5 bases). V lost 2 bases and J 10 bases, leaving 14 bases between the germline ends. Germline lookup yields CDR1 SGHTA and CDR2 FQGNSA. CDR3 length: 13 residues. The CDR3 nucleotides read TGTGCCAGCAGCTTAAACGGGGGGAATGGAGCTTTCTTT. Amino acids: CASSLNGGNGAFF.

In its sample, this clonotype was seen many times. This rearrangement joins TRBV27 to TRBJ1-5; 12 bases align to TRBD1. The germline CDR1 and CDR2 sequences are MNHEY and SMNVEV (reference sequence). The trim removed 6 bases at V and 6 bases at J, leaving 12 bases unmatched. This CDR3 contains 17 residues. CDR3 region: CASSPRGGQGAFQPQHF. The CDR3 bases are TGTGCCAGCAGCCCACGGGGGGGACAGGGGGCGTTTCAGCCCCAGCATTTT.

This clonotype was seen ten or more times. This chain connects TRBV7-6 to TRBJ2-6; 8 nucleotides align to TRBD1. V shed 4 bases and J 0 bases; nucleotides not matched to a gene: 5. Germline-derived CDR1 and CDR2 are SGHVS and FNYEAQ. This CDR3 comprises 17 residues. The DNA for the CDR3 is TGTGCCAGCAGCTCGTCAGGGGGCATCTCTGGGGCCAACGTCCTGACTTTC. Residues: CASSSSGGISGANVLTF.

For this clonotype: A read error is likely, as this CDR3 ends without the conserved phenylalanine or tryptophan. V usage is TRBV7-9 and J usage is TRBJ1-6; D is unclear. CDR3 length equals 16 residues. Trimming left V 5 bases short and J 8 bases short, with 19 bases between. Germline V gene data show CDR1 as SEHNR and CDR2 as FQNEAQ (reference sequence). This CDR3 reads CASSDHEEVRDSPLHV. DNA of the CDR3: TGTGCCAGCAGCGACCACGAGGAGGTGCGTGATTCACCCCTCCACGTT.

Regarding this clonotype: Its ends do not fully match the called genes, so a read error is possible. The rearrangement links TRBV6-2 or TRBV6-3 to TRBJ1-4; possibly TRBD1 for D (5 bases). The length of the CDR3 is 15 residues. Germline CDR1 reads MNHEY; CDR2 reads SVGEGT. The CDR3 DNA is TGTGCCAACAGTTACGACAGTTCAACTAATGAAAAACTGTTTTTT. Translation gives CANSYDSSTNEKLFF.

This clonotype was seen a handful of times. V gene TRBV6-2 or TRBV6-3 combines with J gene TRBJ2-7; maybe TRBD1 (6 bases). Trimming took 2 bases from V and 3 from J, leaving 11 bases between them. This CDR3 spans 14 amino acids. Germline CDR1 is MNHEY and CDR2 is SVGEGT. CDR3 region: CASSYTTGGYEQYV. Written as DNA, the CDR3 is TGTGCCAGCAGTTACACGACAGGAGGCTACGAGCAGTACGTC.

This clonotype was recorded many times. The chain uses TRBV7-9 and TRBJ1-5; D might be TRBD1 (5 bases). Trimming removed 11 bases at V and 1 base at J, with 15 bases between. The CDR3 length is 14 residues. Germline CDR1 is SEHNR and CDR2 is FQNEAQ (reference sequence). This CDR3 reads CAVKRSGSNQPQHF. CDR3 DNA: TGTGCCGTCAAACGATCAGGGAGCAATCAGCCCCAGCATTTT.

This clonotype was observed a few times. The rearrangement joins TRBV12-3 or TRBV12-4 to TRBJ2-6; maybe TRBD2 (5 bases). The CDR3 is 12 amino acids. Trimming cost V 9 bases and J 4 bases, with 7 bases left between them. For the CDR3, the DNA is TGTGCCAGGAGGAGGGGGGCCAACGTCCTGACTTTC. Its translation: CARRRGANVLTF.

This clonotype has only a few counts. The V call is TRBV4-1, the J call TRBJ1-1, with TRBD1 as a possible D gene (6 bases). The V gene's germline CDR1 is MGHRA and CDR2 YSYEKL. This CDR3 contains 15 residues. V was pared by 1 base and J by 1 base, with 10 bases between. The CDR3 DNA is TGCGCCAGCAGCCAAGGGACAGTGCAGAACACTGAAGCTTTCTTT. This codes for CASSQGTVQNTEAFF.

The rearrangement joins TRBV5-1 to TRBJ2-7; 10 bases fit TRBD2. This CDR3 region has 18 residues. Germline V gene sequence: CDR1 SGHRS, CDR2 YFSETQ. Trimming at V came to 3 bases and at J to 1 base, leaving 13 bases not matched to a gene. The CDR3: CASSSETSGASKSYEQYV. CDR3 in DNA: TGCGCCAGCAGCTCAGAAACTAGCGGGGCATCTAAATCCTACGAGCAGTACGTC.